This TCR beta chain was sequenced in a study of monozygotic twins with inflammatory bowel disease. TCRdb reprocessed the 5' RACE reads, keeping one entry per CDR3 protein, no DNA. This sample's clone table lists over 150,000 distinct CDR3 sequences. The germline V gene has CDR1 SNHLY and CDR2 FYNNEI. This CDR3 is 13 amino acids long. General study results and limits: Limited statistical power may explain no repertoire similarity difference between concordant and discordant twins.

Staff drew a roughly 2.5 ml blood sample from each donor. Unfractionated whole blood yielded total RNA, and T cells were not sorted. A note on this clonotype: Its antigen is unknown.

The chain combines TRBV2 with TRBJ2-5. This TCR derives from a human donor with ulcerative colitis or Crohn's disease, or a healthy co-twin of an affected twin (not recorded which). Sequencing was carried out using blood. CDR3 region: CATSLTLRETQYF.